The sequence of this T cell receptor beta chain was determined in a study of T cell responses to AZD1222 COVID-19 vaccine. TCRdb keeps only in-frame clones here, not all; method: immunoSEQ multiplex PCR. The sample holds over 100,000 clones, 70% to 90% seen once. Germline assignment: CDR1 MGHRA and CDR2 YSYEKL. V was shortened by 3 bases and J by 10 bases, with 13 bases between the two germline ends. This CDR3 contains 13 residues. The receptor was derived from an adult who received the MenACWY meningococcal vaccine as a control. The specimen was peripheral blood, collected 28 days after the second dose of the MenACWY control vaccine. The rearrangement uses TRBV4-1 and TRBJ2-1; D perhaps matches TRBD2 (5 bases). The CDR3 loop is CASSQDSPREQFF. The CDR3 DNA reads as TGCGCCAGCAGCCAGGACTCGCCGAGGGAGCAGTTCTTC.